These 29 T cell receptor beta chains were all obtained from the same sample, sequenced in a study of cytomegalovirus exposure and HLA in healthy donors. Researchers ran the PCR with 60 Vbeta and 13 Jbeta primers. Generated by immunoSEQ multiplex PCR, the TCRdb table keeps only in-frame clones and is missing some. This sample has around 160,000 clones, with around 75% found just once. Sequencing was performed on PBMCs. The receptor set was obtained from a human donor in good health.

CDR3 region: CASSLARSVQETQYF. In DNA, the CDR3 is TGTGCCAGCAGCTTAGCGCGGTCCGTGCAAGAGACCCAGTACTTC. The chain has TRBV7-6 and TRBJ2-5; D is uncertain. V lost 0 bases, J lost 2 bases, and 10 bases lay in between. The CDR3 sequence is 15 residues long. Germline CDR1 SGHVS, CDR2 FNYEAQ.

The rearrangement links TRBV9 to TRBJ2-7, with TRBD2 as a possible D gene (7 bases). Germline V CDR1 and CDR2: SGDLS, YYNGEE. Trimming pared 2 bases from V and 8 bases from J, leaving 20 bases between. This CDR3 contains 15 residues. CDR3: CASSVQVGEGGKQYF. Written as DNA, the CDR3 is TGTGCCAGCAGCGTCCAGGTGGGGGAGGGGGGGAAGCAGTACTTC.

This chain connects TRBV2 to TRBJ2-7; 10 nucleotides line up with TRBD2. The CDR3 runs 18 residues. The trim removed 4 bases at V and 2 bases at J, leaving 14 bases unmatched. CDR1 SNHLY and CDR2 FYNNEI come from the germline V gene. The CDR3 DNA reads as TGTGCCAGCAGTGTCGGTTTAGCGGGGGGCCATCTAGCCTACGAGCAGTACTTC. It translates to CASSVGLAGGHLAYEQYF.

This clone has just one count. The chain is built from TRBV7-2 and TRBJ2-6; tentatively, D is TRBD1 (5 bases). V was shortened by 2 bases and J by 2 bases, with 7 bases between the two germline ends. The CDR3 covers 15 residues. Looked up from germline, CDR1 is SGHTA and CDR2 is FQGNSA. CDR3 residues: CASSLQGTGANVLTF. CDR3 DNA: TGTGCCAGCAGCTTACAGGGCACTGGGGCCAACGTCCTGACTTTC.

The J gene is TRBJ2-7, the V gene TRBV5-1; TRBD1 is a possible D gene (6 bases). V was cut by 0 bases and J by 7 bases, with 14 bases left in between. CDR3 length equals 14 residues. From germline, CDR1 is SGHRS and CDR2 YFSETQ. The CDR3 loop reads CASSLGQGPWEQYF. CDR3 bases: TGCGCCAGCAGCTTGGGGCAGGGGCCTTGGGAGCAGTACTTC. Full variable domain (rest looked up from reference TRBV5-1 and TRBJ2-7): KAGVTQTPRYLIKTRGQQVTLSCSPISGHRSVSWYQQTPGQGLQFLFEYFSETQRNKGNFPGRFSGRQFSNSRSEMNVSTLELGDSALYLCASSLGQGPWEQYFGPGTRLTVT.

This chain links TRBV19 with TRBJ1-5; perhaps TRBD1 as D (6 bases). The germline V and J ends were trimmed by 3 bases and 0 bases, with 12 bases remaining between them. CDR3 length: 16 amino acids. Germline values: CDR1 LNHDA, CDR2 SQIVND (reference sequence). The CDR3 region is CASSIGTFYSNQPQHF. The CDR3 coding sequence is TGTGCCAGTAGTATCGGGACATTCTATAGCAATCAGCCCCAGCATTTT.

This chain links TRBV5-5 with TRBJ1-2, with TRBD1 matching 8 bases. V shed 3 bases, J shed 6 bases, and the junction held 7 bases outside the gene matches. Germline CDR1 is SGHKS and CDR2 is YYEKEE (reference sequence). The CDR3 totals 14 residues. The CDR3 DNA is TGTGCCAGCAGCTCGGGACAGGTTAGGGATGGCTACACCTTC. This translates into CASSSGQVRDGYTF.

This chain links TRBV9 with TRBJ2-2; 13 bases match TRBD2. V dropped 0 bases and J dropped 6; count of bases not matched to a gene: 8. CDR3 length equals 18 residues. Germline CDR1 is SGDLS and CDR2 is YYNGEE. The CDR3 loop reads CASSVEPGLAGAAGELFF. CDR3 coding DNA: TGTGCCAGCAGCGTAGAGCCCGGACTAGCGGGGGCCGCCGGGGAGCTGTTTTTT.

J is TRBJ1-1 and V is TRBV5-4, with D uncertain. The V end lost 4 bases, the J end lost 1 base, and 11 bases lay between the germline ends. The CDR3 consists of 14 residues. The germline V gene has CDR1 SGHNT and CDR2 YYREEE (reference sequence). The CDR3 is CASSSAKQNTEAFF. The CDR3 bases are TGTGCCAGCAGCAGCGCGAAACAGAACACTGAAGCTTTCTTT. The whole variable domain, filled in from reference TRBV5-4 and TRBJ1-1, reads ETGVTQSPTHLIKTRGQQVTLRCSSQSGHNTVSWYQQALGQGPQFIFQYYREEENGRGNFPPRFSGLQFPNYSSELNVNALELDDSALYLCASSSAKQNTEAFFGQGTRLTVV.

This clone is a singleton in its sample. V is TRBV13 and J is TRBJ1-2, with D unclear. The V end lost 0 bases, the J end lost 5 bases, and 7 bases lay between the germline ends. The germline gives CDR1 PRHDT, CDR2 FYEKMQ (reference sequence). This CDR3 has 13 residues. The chain's CDR3 is CASSLGGIYGYTF. In nucleotides, the CDR3 is TGTGCCAGCAGCTTAGGCGGGATTTATGGCTACACCTTC.

This chain links TRBV6-6 with TRBJ1-2; 10 bases align to TRBD1. This CDR3 has 14 residues. V dropped 5 bases and J dropped 6; count of bases not matched to a gene: 6. CDR1 is MNHNY, CDR2 SVGAGI, per germline (reference sequence). The CDR3 spells CASSATGTGDGYTF. CDR3 bases: TGTGCCAGCAGTGCAACCGGGACAGGGGATGGCTACACCTTC.

V usage is TRBV9 and J usage is TRBJ2-1; TRBD2 matches 11 bases. Per germline, CDR1 SGDLS and CDR2 YYNGEE. The ends lost 5 bases at V and 4 bases at J; junction bases unmatched: 5. This CDR3 spans 15 amino acids. CDR3 sequence: CASSPVAGGYNEQFF. The CDR3, as DNA: TGTGCCAGCAGTCCCGTAGCGGGGGGGTACAATGAGCAGTTCTTC.

The chain links TRBV4-3 to TRBJ2-7, with 10 bases identical to TRBD1. With 4 bases clipped from V and 5 bases from J, the junction kept 8 bases outside the gene matches. Germline loops: CDR1 LGHNA, CDR2 YSLEER. The CDR3 is 15 amino acids. The CDR3, as DNA: TGCGCCAGCAGCCTCCGGGACAGGGGAGGCGACGAGCAGTACTTC. Translating it yields CASSLRDRGGDEQYF.

The CDR3 here is CASSPTGVPGNTIYF. The CDR3, as DNA: TGCGCCAGCAGTCCAACAGGGGTTCCTGGAAACACCATATATTTT. The chain employs TRBV4-1 and TRBJ1-3; TRBD1 matches at 7 bases. Trimming at V came to 6 bases and at J to 2 bases, leaving 7 bases not matched to a gene. The CDR3 covers 15 residues. Per germline, CDR1 MGHRA and CDR2 YSYEKL.

The chain couples TRBV10-3 to TRBJ2-7; 8 nucleotides align to TRBD1. V shed 4 bases, J shed 7 bases, and the junction held 12 bases outside the gene matches. This CDR3 spans 15 amino acids. CDR1 and CDR2 from the germline V gene are ENHRY and SYGVKD. CDR3 DNA sequence: TGTGCCATCAGTGTCCTGGGGGACAGGAGGGGGGAGCAGTACTTC. Its translation is CAISVLGDRRGEQYF.

The chain recombines TRBV19 with TRBJ1-5; D uncertain. The V end was cut by 1 base, the J end by 6 bases, with 10 bases between. This CDR3 spans 14 amino acids. Germline lookup yields CDR1 LNHDA and CDR2 SQIVND (reference sequence). The CDR3 protein is CASSIASGGQPQHF. In DNA form, the CDR3 reads TGTGCCAGTAGTATAGCGAGTGGAGGTCAGCCCCAGCATTTT.

The CDR3 nucleotides are TGTGCCAGCAATTTCCAGGGGGTTTCCGGGGAGCTGTTTTTT. It codes for CASNFQGVSGELFF. J is TRBJ2-2 and V is TRBV7-2; 7 bases map to TRBD1. Germline CDR1 reads SGHTA; CDR2 reads FQGNSA. The CDR3 runs to 14 residues. V gave up 7 bases and J gave up 6 bases; unmatched junction bases: 8.

The chain couples TRBV4-1 to TRBJ2-5, with TRBD2 as a possible D gene (5 bases). Germline lookup yields CDR1 MGHRA and CDR2 YSYEKL. This CDR3 is built from 15 residues. Trimming took off 2 bases at V and 1 base at J, with 11 bases between the two ends. The CDR3 protein is CASSQQWTVQETQYF. The CDR3 region has the DNA TGCGCCAGCAGCCAACAATGGACTGTCCAAGAGACCCAGTACTTC.

This sequence joins TRBV13 and TRBJ2-1, with 8 bases identical to TRBD2. Germline V CDR1 and CDR2: PRHDT, FYEKMQ (reference sequence). The CDR3 contains 15 residues. Trimming removed 5 bases from V and 3 bases from J; junction bases left unmatched: 6. The CDR3 sequence is CASSVSGANYNEQFF. The CDR3 DNA follows: TGTGCCAGCAGCGTTAGCGGGGCGAACTACAATGAGCAGTTCTTC.

The DNA for the CDR3 is TGTGCCAGTAGTATGAATGCAGGACAAGAGACCCAGTACTTC. Residues: CASSMNAGQETQYF. V and J are TRBV19 and TRBJ2-5; D ambiguous. The CDR3 is made up of 14 amino acids. V lost 3 bases, J lost 2 bases, and 10 bases lay in between. CDR1 and CDR2 (germline): LNHDA, SQIVND (reference sequence). The variable domain in full, completed from reference TRBV19 and TRBJ2-5, reads DGGITQSPKYLFRKEGQNVTLSCEQNLNHDAMYWYRQDPGQGLRLIYYSQIVNDFQKGDIAEGYSVSREKKESFPLTVTSAQKNPTAFYLCASSMNAGQETQYFGPGTRLLVL.

As to this clone: Other DNA sequences of this sample code for an identical CDR3. The genes are TRBV5-1 and TRBJ1-3; TRBD1 agrees at 7 bases. Germline-derived CDR1 and CDR2 are SGHRS and YFSETQ. The CDR3 extends over 15 amino acids. V shed 0 bases and J 2 bases; nucleotides not matched to a gene: 2. The CDR3 loop is CASSLGQGAGNTIYF. CDR3 in DNA: TGCGCCAGCAGCTTGGGTCAGGGGGCTGGAAACACCATATATTTT.

The chain is built from TRBV29-1 and TRBJ1-2; tentative D call: TRBD1 (6 bases). CDR1 SQVTM and CDR2 ANQGSEA come from the germline V gene. The ends were cut back, 3 bases at V and 8 bases at J, with 13 bases in the middle. The CDR3 covers 12 residues. CDR3 DNA sequence: TGCAGCGTTGAGGTGGGGGCAGGAGGCTACACCTTC. It is translated as CSVEVGAGGYTF. Full variable domain (missing parts from reference TRBV29-1 and TRBJ1-2): SAVISQKPSRDICQRGTSLTIQCQVDSQVTMMFWYRQQPGQSLTLIATANQGSEATYESGFVIDKFPISRPNLTFSTLTVSNMSPEDSSIYLCSVEVGAGGYTFGSGTRLTVV.

The gene calls are TRBV29-1 and TRBJ1-4; TRBD1 matches 8 bases. The CDR3 is made up of 13 amino acids. From germline, CDR1 is SQVTM and CDR2 ANQGSEA. J lost 6 bases, V lost 6 bases, and 6 bases had no gene match. Here the CDR3 DNA reads TGCAGCGTCCAGGGGGCGGGGGATGAAAAACTGTTTTTT. It is translated as CSVQGAGDEKLFF.

In its sample, this clone was seen a few times. The chain links TRBV6-1 to TRBJ1-1, with TRBD1 identical over 9 bases. Germline values: CDR1 MNHNS, CDR2 SASEGT. V was pared by 5 bases and J by 4 bases, with 8 bases of the junction left unmatched. The CDR3 contains 15 residues. The CDR3 region is CASSPQGALSTEAFF. The DNA of the CDR3 is TGTGCCAGCAGTCCACAGGGGGCCTTGAGCACTGAAGCTTTCTTT.

The chain joins TRBV11-2 to TRBJ1-5; 10 nucleotides agree with TRBD1. The CDR3 is 15 amino acids. Unmatched junction bases numbered 3, after V lost 4 bases and J lost 3 bases. Germline lookup yields CDR1 SGHAT and CDR2 FQNNGV. The CDR3 DNA sequence: TGTGCCAGCAGCTCCGACAGGGGGCCCAATCAGCCCCAGCATTTT. This sequence encodes CASSSDRGPNQPQHF.

The chain carries TRBV19 and TRBJ1-2, with no clear D. Trimming removed 3 bases at V and 8 bases at J, with 13 bases between. Germline V CDR1 and CDR2: LNHDA, SQIVND (reference sequence). The CDR3 contains 13 residues. The CDR3 bases are TGTGCCAGTAGTATCGCGGCAGTGCGCGGCTACACCTTC. Translating it yields CASSIAAVRGYTF.

The gene calls are TRBV4-3 and TRBJ1-4; unclear D gene. This CDR3 region has 16 residues. In germline, CDR1 is LGHNA, CDR2 YSLEER. V lost 0 bases to trimming and J lost 0 bases, with 8 bases between them. The chain's CDR3 is CASSQDAGTTNEKLFF. The CDR3 DNA sequence: TGCGCCAGCAGCCAAGACGCGGGCACAACTAATGAAAAACTGTTTTTT.

The CDR3 DNA sequence: TGTGCCAGCAGCTTAAGGGTAGCGGGGGGTACGAACACCGGGGAGCTGTTTTTT. It specifies CASSLRVAGGTNTGELFF. This chain connects TRBV7-8 to TRBJ2-2, with 10 bases aligning to TRBD2. CDR3 length: 18 amino acids. Unmatched junction bases numbered 6, after V lost 2 bases and J lost 0 bases. Germline V gives CDR1 SGHVS, CDR2 FQNEAQ. The entire variable domain, with the rest obtained from reference TRBV7-8 and TRBJ2-2, is as follows: GAGVSQSPRYKVAKRGQDVALRCDPISGHVSLFWYQQALGQGPEFLTYFQNEAQLDKSGLPSDRFFAERPEGSVSTLKIQRTQQEDSAVYLCASSLRVAGGTNTGELFFGEGSRLTVL.

V and J are TRBV23-1 and TRBJ1-3; 8 nucleotides match TRBD1. TRBV23-1 is noted as an ORF with a role that remains uncertain. CDR3 length: 16 residues. Losses at the gene ends were 7 bases for V and 5 bases for J; bases not matched to a gene: 13. CDR3 in DNA: TGCGCCAGCAAGGTCCAGTCGGGACAGGTAAGAAACACCATATATTTT. Amino acids: CASKVQSGQVRNTIYF.